The entry below describes one T cell receptor (beta chain). In the source study's methods: Estimates of nucleated cell counts were drawn from the amplification of reference gene primers. Sequenced by immunoSEQ multiplex PCR; TCRdb stores in-frame clones only, minus some. V, J and clone size reflect that table, while D and trimming were determined from the DNA. The sample shows some 300,000 clones, 90% of them seen only once. Cohorts were determined from participant-reported clinical history. Within 2 weeks before study entry, exposed participants met a COVID-19 case. This sample stems from a study of blood T cell repertoires in COVID-19. The wider study: Sources were T cells, B-cell-depleted T cells, or PBMCs; the material itself was cDNA or gDNA.

The CDR3 contains 15 residues. This clonotype was obtained from a young woman who had been exposed to COVID-19. The source material was PBMCs or T cells enriched from blood (not recorded which). The rearrangement links TRBV21-1 to TRBJ1-3. TRBV21-1 is an annotated pseudogene. The CDR3 DNA is TGTGCCAGCGAAAAGCCGGGGGGAGCTGGAAACACCATATATTTT. Translation: CASEKPGGAGNTIYF.